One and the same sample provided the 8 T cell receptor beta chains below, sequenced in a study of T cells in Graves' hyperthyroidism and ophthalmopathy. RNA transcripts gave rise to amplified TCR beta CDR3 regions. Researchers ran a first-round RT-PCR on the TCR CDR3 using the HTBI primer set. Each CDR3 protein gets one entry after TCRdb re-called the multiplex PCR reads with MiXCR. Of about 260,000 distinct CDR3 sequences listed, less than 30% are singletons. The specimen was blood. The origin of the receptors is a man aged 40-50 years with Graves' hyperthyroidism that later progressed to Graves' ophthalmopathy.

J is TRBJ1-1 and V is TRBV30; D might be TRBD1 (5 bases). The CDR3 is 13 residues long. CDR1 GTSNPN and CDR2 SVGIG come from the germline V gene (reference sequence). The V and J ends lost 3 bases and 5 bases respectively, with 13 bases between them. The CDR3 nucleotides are TGTGCCTGGAGGGTACCGGGGCGGACTGAAGCTTTCTTT. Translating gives CAWRVPGRTEAFF.

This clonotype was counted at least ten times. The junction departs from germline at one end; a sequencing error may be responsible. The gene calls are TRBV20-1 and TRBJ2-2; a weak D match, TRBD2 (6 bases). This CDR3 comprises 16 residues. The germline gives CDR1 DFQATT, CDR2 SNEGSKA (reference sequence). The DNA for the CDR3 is TGCAGTGCTAGTTATGACTTCCAGCGGAACACCGGGGGGCTGTTTTTT. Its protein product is CSASYDFQRNTGGLFF.

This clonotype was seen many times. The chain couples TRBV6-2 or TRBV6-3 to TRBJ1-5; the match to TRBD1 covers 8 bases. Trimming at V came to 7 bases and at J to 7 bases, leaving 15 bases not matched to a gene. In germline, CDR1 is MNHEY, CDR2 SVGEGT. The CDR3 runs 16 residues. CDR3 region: CASKKTGAAGGQPQHF. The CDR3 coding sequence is TGTGCCAGCAAAAAGACAGGGGCCGCCGGTGGGCAGCCCCAGCATTTT.

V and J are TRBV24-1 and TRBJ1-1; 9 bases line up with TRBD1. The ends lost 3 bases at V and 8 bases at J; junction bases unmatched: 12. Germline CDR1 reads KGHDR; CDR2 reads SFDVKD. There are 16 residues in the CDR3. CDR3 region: CATSDRTGTGSSEAFF. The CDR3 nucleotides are TGTGCCACCAGTGATCGTACCGGGACAGGGAGTTCGGAAGCTTTCTTT.

As DNA, the CDR3 is TGTGCCAGCAATTCCCCAGGCTCTGGAAACACCATATATTTT. Translating gives CASNSPGSGNTIYF. The chain is built from TRBV28 and TRBJ1-3; D gene unclear. Germline values: CDR1 MDHEN, CDR2 SYDVKM. Trimming took off 7 bases at V and 0 bases at J, with 10 bases between the two ends. The CDR3 length is 14 residues.

The DNA for the CDR3 is TGTGCCAGCAGTTACGGACCTTGGGCTAGCGGGGTCTACGAGCAGTACTTC. Its translation is CASSYGPWASGVYEQYF. The V gene is TRBV6-5, the J gene TRBJ2-7; 9 nucleotides match TRBD2. CDR1 and CDR2 from the germline V gene are MNHEY and SVGAGI. The CDR3 contains 17 residues. The junction had 11 bases not matched to a gene; V was cut back by 2 bases and J by 3 bases.

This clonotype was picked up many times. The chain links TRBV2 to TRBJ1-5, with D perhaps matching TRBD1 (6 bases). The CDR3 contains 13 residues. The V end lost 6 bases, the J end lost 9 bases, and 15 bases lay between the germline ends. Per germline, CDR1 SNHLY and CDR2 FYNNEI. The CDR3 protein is CASRTGSGGPQHF. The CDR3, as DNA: TGTGCCAGCAGGACAGGTTCGGGTGGGCCCCAGCATTTT.

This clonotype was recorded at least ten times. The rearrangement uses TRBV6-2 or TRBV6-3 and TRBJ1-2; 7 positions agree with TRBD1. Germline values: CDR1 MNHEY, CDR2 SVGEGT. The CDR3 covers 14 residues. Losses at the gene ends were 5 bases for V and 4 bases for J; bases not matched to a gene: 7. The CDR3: CASSRGTGVYGYTF. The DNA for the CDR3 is TGTGCCAGCAGTCGAGGAACAGGGGTCTATGGCTACACCTTC.